These 4 T cell receptor beta chains were all obtained from the same sample, sequenced in a study of PD-1 blockade in classical Hodgkin lymphoma. Assay used: immunoSEQ multiplex PCR; TCRdb lists only in-frame clones, some missing. The sample has roughly 39,000 clones, about 80% seen once. Time point meaning: cycle 4 day 1 (C4D1), after 6 weeks of nivolumab. Each patient experienced a relapse that followed autologous stem cell transplantation, and brentuximab vedotin exposure varied. The sequencing used peripheral blood mononuclear cells (PBMCs), collected before the fourth cycle of nivolumab. The origin of the receptors is a human donor with classical Hodgkin lymphoma.

The gene calls are TRBV4-2 and TRBJ2-3, with 11 bases aligning to TRBD2. The V gene end was trimmed by 4 bases and the J gene end by 5 bases; junction bases not matched to a gene: 8. The CDR3 runs to 16 residues. From germline, CDR1 is LGHNA and CDR2 YNFKEQ. The CDR3 bases are TGTGCCAGCAGCCGCGCTAGCGGGGGGTCCGTAGATACGCAGTATTTT. Translated, it gives CASSRASGGSVDTQYF.

CDR3 protein: CASSEVRLAGNTGELFF. As DNA, the CDR3 is TGTGCCAGCAGTGAAGTTCGACTAGCGGGGAACACCGGGGAGCTGTTTTTT. The rearrangement joins TRBV2 to TRBJ2-2, with 10 bases lining up with TRBD2. V lost 1 base to trimming and J lost 1 base; unmatched junction nucleotides: 3. CDR3 size: 17 residues. Looked up from germline, CDR1 is SNHLY and CDR2 is FYNNEI.

This clone was recorded a few times. The chain carries TRBV6-6 and TRBJ2-3, with D maybe TRBD1 (5 bases). Germline values: CDR1 MNHNY, CDR2 SVGAGI (reference sequence). The CDR3 has 16 residues. V lost 2 bases and J 2 bases, leaving 14 bases between the germline ends. The CDR3 sequence: CASSYRVQGHTDTQYF. CDR3 in DNA: TGTGCCAGCAGTTACCGTGTGCAGGGCCACACAGATACGCAGTATTTT.

By share of the sample, this clone is medium-sized. The chain combines TRBV10-2 with TRBJ1-3; unclear D gene. The CDR3 loop spans 11 amino acids. Trimming removed 10 bases at V and 5 bases at J, with 9 bases between. The germline CDR1 and CDR2 sequences are WSHSY and SAAADI. CDR3 DNA: TGCGCCACCGAGGTCAGAAACACCATATATTTT. Its protein product is CATEVRNTIYF.